What follows is one TCR beta chain and its context. Trimming cost V 4 bases and J 6 bases, with 15 bases left between them. The germline gives CDR1 SNHLY, CDR2 FYNNEI. The CDR3 extends over 15 amino acids. The sample comes from a study of T cell changes during pregnancy in multiple sclerosis. The repertoire was sequenced with immunoSEQ multiplex PCR; TCRdb's copy has only in-frame clones and lacks some. The table shows roughly 69,000 clones, with about 91% occurring only once. The TCR was taken from a female donor in good health, enrolled as a control in a pregnancy study. Sequencing used CD4+ T cells from peripheral blood mononuclear cells, obtained in the third trimester of pregnancy. V usage is TRBV2 and J usage is TRBJ2-2, with D tentatively TRBD1 (6 bases). CDR3 amino acids: CASSADSGTAGELFF. CDR3 DNA sequence: TGTGCCAGCAGTGCGGACAGTGGGACGGCCGGGGAGCTGTTTTTT.